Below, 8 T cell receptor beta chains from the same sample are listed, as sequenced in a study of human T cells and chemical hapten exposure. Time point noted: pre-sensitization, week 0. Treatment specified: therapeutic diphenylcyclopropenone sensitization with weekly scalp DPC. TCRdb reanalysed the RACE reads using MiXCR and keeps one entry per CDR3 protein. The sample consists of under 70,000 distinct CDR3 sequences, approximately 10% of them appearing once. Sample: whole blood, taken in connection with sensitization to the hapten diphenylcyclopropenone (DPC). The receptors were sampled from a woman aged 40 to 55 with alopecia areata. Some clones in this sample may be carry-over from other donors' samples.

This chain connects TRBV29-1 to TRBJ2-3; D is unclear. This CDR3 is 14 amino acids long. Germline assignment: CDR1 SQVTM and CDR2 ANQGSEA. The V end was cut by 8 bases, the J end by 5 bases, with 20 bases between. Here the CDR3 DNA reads TGCAGCTCTGAGCCCCCAGGAGTGGTAGATACGCAGTATTTT. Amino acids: CSSEPPGVVDTQYF.

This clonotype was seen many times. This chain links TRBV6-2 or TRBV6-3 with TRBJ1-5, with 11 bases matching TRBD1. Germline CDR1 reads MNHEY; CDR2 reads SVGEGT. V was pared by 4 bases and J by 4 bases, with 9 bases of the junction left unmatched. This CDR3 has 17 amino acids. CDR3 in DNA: TGTGCCAGCAGTTTGACCTGGACAGGGGGCGCGAATCAGCCCCAGCATTTT. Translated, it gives CASSLTWTGGANQPQHF.

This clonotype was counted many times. The CDR3 bases are TGTGCCAGTAGACAGGGTCTAGGCCAGCCCCAGCATTTT. It codes for CASRQGLGQPQHF. This chain uses TRBV19 with TRBJ1-5, with a tentative D call TRBD1 (6 bases). Germline V gene sequence: CDR1 LNHDA, CDR2 SQIVND (reference sequence). Trimming took 6 bases from V and 7 from J, leaving 13 bases between them. The CDR3 loop spans 13 amino acids.

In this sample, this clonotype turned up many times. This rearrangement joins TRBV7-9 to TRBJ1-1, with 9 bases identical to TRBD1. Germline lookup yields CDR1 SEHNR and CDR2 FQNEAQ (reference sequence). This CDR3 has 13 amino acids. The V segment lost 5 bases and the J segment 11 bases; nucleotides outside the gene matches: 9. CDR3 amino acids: CASSQDRGIRAFF. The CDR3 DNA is TGTGCCAGCAGCCAAGACAGGGGGATTAGGGCTTTCTTT.

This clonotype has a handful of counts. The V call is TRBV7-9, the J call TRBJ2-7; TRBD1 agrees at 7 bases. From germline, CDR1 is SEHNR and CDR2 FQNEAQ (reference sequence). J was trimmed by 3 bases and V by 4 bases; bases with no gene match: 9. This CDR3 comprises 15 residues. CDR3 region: CASSSEKTGSYEQYF. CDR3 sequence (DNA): TGTGCCAGCAGCTCGGAGAAGACAGGGAGCTACGAGCAGTACTTC.

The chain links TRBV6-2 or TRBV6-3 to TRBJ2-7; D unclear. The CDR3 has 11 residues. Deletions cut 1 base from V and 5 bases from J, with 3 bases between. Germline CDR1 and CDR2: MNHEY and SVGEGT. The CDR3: CASSYFHEQYF. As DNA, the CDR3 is TGTGCCAGCAGTTACTTCCACGAGCAGTACTTC.

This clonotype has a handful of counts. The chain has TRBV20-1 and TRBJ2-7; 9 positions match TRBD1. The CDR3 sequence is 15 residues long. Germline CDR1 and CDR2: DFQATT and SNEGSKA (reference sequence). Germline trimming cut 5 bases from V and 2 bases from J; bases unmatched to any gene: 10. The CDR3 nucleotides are TGCAGTGCTGAAGACCGGGACAGGGTAACCTACGAGCAGTACTTC. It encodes CSAEDRDRVTYEQYF.

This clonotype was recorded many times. In DNA, the CDR3 is TGTGCCAGCTTTCGGAGCGGGTCCCGGGAGACCCAGTACTTC. Translation gives CASFRSGSRETQYF. The gene calls are TRBV6-1 and TRBJ2-5, with D perhaps matching TRBD2 (6 bases). Germline V gives CDR1 MNHNS, CDR2 SASEGT. The V and J ends lost 8 bases and 5 bases respectively, with 18 bases between them. The CDR3 runs to 14 residues.